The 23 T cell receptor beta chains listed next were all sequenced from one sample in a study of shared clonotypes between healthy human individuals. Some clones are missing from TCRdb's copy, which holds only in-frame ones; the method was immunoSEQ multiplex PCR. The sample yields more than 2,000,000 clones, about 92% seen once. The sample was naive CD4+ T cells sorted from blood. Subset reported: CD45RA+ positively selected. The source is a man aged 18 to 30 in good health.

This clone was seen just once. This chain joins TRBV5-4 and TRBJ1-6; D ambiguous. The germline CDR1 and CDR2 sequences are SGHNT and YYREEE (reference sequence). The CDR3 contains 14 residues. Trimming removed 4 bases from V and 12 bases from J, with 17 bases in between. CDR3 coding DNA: TGTGCCAGCAGCCCTGAGCCGGGAGGTGTACCCCTCCACTTT. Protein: CASSPEPGGVPLHF.

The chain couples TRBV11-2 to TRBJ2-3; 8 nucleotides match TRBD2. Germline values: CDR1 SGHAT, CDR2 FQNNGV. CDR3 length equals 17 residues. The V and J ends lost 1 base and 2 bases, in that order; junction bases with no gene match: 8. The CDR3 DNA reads TGTGCCAGCAGCTTAGGGCCAGCGGGGGCTAACACAGATACGCAGTATTTT. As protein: CASSLGPAGANTDTQYF. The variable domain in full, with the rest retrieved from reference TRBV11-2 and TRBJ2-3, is EAGVAQSPRYKIIEKRQSVAFWCNPISGHATLYWYQQILGQGPKLLIQFQNNGVVDDSQLPKDRFSAERLKGVDSTLKIQPAKLEDSAVYLCASSLGPAGANTDTQYFGPGTRLTVL.

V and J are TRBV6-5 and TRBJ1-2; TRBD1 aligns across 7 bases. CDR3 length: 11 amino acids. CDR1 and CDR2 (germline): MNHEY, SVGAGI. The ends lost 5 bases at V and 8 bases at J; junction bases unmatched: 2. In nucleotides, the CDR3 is TGTGCCAGCAGTACACAGGGGGGCTACACCTTC. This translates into CASSTQGGYTF.

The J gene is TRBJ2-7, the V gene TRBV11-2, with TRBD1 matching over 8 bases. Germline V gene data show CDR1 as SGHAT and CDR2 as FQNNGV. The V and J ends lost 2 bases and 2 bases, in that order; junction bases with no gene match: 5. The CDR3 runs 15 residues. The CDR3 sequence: CASSLSRTGPYEQYF. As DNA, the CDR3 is TGTGCCAGCAGCTTATCGAGGACAGGGCCCTACGAGCAGTACTTC.

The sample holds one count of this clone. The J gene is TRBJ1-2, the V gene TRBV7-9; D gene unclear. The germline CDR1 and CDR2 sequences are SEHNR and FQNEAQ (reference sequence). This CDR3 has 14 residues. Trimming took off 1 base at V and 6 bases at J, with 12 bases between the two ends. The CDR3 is CASSLVVQTHGYTF. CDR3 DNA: TGTGCCAGCAGCTTAGTAGTACAGACCCATGGCTACACCTTC.

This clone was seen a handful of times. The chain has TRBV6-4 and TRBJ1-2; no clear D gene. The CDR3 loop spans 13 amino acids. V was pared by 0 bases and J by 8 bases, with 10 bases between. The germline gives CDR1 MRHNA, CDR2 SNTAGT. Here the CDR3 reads CASSDSGQGGYTF. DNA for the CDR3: TGTGCCAGCAGTGACTCGGGCCAAGGCGGCTACACCTTC.

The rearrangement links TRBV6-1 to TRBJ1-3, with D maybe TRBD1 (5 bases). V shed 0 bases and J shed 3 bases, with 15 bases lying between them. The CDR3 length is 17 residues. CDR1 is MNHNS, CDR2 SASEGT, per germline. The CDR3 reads CASSEALSLGGGNTIYF. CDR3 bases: TGTGCCAGCAGTGAAGCGCTAAGCCTCGGGGGTGGAAACACCATATATTTT.

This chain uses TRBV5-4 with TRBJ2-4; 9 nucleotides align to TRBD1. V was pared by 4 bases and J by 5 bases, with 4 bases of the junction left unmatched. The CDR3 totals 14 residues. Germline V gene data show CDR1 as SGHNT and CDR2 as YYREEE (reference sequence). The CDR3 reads CASSTRTGENIQYF. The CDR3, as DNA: TGTGCCAGCAGCACCCGGACAGGGGAAAACATTCAGTACTTC.

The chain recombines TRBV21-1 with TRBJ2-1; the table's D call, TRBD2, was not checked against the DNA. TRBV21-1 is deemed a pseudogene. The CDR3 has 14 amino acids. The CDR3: CASSPNSVHNEQFF. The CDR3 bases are TGTGCCAGCAGCCCCAACTCGGTCCACAATGAGCAGTTCTTC.

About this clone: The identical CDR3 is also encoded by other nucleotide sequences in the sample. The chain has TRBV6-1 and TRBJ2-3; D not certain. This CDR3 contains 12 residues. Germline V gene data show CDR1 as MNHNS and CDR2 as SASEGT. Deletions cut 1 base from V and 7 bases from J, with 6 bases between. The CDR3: CASSEVGNTQYF. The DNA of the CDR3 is TGTGCCAGCAGTGAAGTAGGAAATACGCAGTATTTT.

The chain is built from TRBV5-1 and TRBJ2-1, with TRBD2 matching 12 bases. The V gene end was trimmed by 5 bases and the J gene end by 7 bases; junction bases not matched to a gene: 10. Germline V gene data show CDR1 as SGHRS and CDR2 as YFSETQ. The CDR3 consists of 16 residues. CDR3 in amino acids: CASRPSSGGASNEQFF. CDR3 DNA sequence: TGCGCCAGCAGACCCTCTAGCGGGGGGGCATCGAATGAGCAGTTCTTC.

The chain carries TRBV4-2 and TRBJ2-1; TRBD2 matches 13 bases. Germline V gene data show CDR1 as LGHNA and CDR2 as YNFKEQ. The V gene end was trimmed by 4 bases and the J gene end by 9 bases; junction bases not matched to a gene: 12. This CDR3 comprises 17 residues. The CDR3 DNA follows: TGTGCCAGCAGCCGCATGCTACTAGCGGGGGGGCACCGTGAGCAGTTCTTC. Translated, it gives CASSRMLLAGGHREQFF.

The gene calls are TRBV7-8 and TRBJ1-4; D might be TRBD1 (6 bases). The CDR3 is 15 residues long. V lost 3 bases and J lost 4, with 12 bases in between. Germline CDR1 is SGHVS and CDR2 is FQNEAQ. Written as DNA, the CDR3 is TGTGCCAGCAGCTTCGGAGGGGGGGATAATGAAAAACTGTTTTTT. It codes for CASSFGGGDNEKLFF.

CDR3 sequence reads: CATSREAYGTDTQYF. The CDR3 nucleotides read TGTGCCACCAGCAGAGAAGCGTACGGCACAGATACGCAGTATTTT. The chain combines TRBV15 with TRBJ2-3, with D uncertain. The CDR3 consists of 15 residues. The germline CDR1 and CDR2 sequences are LNHNV and YYDKDF (reference sequence). Between the trimmed V and J ends, which lost 0 bases and 1 base, there was a span of 8 bases.

DNA of the CDR3: TGTGCCAGCAGCCCTAACGGACGGACCAATTCACCCCTCCACTTT. Protein product: CASSPNGRTNSPLHF. The chain employs TRBV7-2 and TRBJ1-6; D unclear. Trimming stripped 5 bases from V and 7 bases from J, with 15 bases between. The CDR3 covers 15 residues. Germline V lookup: CDR1 SGHTA, CDR2 FQGNSA.

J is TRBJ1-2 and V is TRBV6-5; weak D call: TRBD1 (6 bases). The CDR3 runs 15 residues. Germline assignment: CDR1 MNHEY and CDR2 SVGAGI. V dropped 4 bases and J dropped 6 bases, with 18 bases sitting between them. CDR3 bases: TGTGCCAGCAGTTCGCGACAGGCCTTAGGGCATGGCTACACCTTC. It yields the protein CASSSRQALGHGYTF.

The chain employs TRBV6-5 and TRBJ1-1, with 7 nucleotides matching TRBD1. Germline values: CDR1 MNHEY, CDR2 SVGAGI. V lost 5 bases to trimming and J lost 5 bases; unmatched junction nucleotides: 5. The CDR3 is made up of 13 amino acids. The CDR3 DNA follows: TGTGCCAGCAGTGACAGGGTTGGAACTGAAGCTTTCTTT. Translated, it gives CASSDRVGTEAFF.

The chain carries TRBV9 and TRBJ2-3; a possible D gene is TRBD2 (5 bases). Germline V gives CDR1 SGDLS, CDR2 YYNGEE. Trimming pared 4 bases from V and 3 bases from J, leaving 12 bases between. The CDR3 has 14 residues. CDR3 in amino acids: CASSLRTGTDTQYF. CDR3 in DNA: TGTGCCAGCAGCTTACGGACGGGGACAGATACGCAGTATTTT.

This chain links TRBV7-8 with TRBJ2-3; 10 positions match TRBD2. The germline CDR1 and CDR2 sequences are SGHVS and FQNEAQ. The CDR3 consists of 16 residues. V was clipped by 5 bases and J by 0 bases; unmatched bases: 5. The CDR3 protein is CASSAQTSGSTDTQYF. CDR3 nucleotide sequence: TGTGCCAGCAGCGCCCAGACTAGCGGGAGCACAGATACGCAGTATTTT.

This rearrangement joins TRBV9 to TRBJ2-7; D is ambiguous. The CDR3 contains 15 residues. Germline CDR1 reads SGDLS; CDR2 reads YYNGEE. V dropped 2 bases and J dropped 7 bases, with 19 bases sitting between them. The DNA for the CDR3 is TGTGCCAGCAGCGTCGATGCCCTCATCCTACGAGAGCAGTACTTC. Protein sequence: CASSVDALILREQYF.

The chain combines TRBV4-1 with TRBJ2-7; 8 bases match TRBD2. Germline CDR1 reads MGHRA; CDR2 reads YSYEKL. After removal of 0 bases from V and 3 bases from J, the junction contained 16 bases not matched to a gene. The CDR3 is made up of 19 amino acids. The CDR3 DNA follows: TGCGCCAGCAGCCAAGATTGGCTTCCCGGGGGGGCCTCCTTCTACGAGCAGTACTTC. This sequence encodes CASSQDWLPGGASFYEQYF.

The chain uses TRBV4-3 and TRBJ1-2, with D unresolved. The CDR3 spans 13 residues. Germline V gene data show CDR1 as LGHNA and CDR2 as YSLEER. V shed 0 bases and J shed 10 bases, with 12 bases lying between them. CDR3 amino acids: CASSQDRGGPYTF. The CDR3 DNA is TGCGCCAGCAGCCAAGATAGAGGCGGTCCCTACACCTTC.

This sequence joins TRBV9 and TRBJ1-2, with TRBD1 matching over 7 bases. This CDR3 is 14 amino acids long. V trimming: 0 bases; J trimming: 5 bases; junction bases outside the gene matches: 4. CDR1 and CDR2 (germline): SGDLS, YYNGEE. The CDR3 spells CASSVEQGSYGYTF. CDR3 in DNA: TGTGCCAGCAGCGTAGAACAGGGGTCGTATGGCTACACCTTC.